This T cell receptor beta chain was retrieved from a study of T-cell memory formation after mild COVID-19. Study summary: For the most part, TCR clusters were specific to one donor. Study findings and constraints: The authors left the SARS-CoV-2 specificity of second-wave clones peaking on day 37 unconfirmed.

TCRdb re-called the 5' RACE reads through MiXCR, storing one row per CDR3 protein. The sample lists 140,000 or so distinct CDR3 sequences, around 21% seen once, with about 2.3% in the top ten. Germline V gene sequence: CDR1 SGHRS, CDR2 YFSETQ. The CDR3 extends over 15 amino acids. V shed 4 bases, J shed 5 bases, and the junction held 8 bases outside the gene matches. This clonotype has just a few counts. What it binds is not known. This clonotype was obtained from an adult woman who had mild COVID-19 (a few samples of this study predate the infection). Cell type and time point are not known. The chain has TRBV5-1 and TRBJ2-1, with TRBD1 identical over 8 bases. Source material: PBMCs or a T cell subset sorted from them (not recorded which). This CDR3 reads CASSAGGGLDNEQFF. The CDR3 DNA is TGCGCCAGCAGCGCAGGGGGCGGGCTGGACAATGAGCAGTTCTTC.